The 32 T cell receptor beta chains reported below all come from one sample, sequenced in a study of T-cell reconstitution after alpha-beta-depleted transplantation in children. The TCRbeta library incorporated unique molecular identifiers. TCRdb passed the PCR reads through MiXCR, listing each CDR3 protein once. In the table there are 530,000 or so distinct CDR3 sequences, 25% to 30% of which are singletons. Sequencing used PBMCs, obtained before TCRalphabeta/CD19-depleted stem cell transplant. The receptors were gathered from a boy under two years old with Wiskott-Aldrich syndrome, due to receive a stem cell transplant.

This clonotype was seen a few times. The J gene is TRBJ1-1, the V gene TRBV5-1; D is unclear. Germline values: CDR1 SGHRS, CDR2 YFSETQ. There are 12 residues in the CDR3. Trimming stripped 0 bases from V and 8 bases from J, with 8 bases between. The CDR3 DNA sequence: TGCGCCAGCAGCTTGGGTGCGTCAGAAGCTTTCTTT. The encoded protein is CASSLGASEAFF. The full variable domain, in which reference TRBV5-1 and TRBJ1-1 provide the parts outside the CDR3, is KAGVTQTPRYLIKTRGQQVTLSCSPISGHRSVSWYQQTPGQGLQFLFEYFSETQRNKGNFPGRFSGRQFSNSRSEMNVSTLELGDSALYLCASSLGASEAFFGQGTRLTVV.

The rearrangement joins TRBV20-1 to TRBJ2-4; 16 nucleotides match TRBD2. Trimming took 3 bases from V and 9 from J; bases not matched to a gene: 5. This CDR3 region has 15 residues. CDR1 and CDR2 (germline): DFQATT, SNEGSKA (reference sequence). CDR3 loop: CSARGLAGGRGIQYF. CDR3 DNA: TGCAGTGCTAGGGGACTAGCGGGAGGGAGGGGCATTCAGTACTTC.

This clonotype appeared a few times. The chain is built from TRBV24-1 and TRBJ1-1; 9 positions agree with TRBD1. Germline loops: CDR1 KGHDR, CDR2 SFDVKD. The CDR3 has 16 residues. V shed 0 bases, J shed 8 bases, and the junction held 9 bases outside the gene matches. The CDR3 here is CATSDLRDRASGEAFF. Here the CDR3 DNA reads TGTGCCACCAGTGATTTGAGGGACAGGGCATCAGGGGAAGCTTTCTTT.

The chain joins TRBV10-3 to TRBJ2-7, with TRBD1 matching over 8 bases. The J segment lost 4 bases and the V segment lost 6 bases, leaving 8 bases of the junction unmatched. Germline V gene lookup returns CDR1 ENHRY and CDR2 SYGVKD. The CDR3 runs 14 residues. The CDR3 DNA is TGTGCCATCAGCCTAGGGACAGGAGCGTACGAGCAGTACTTC. Protein sequence: CAISLGTGAYEQYF.

This clonotype has just a few counts. The chain carries TRBV20-1 and TRBJ1-6, with D possibly matching TRBD1 (5 bases). The CDR3 length is 13 residues. Germline V gene data show CDR1 as DFQATT and CDR2 as SNEGSKA (reference sequence). CDR3: CSPEGLLNSPLHF. CDR3 sequence (DNA): TGCAGCCCAGAGGGACTGCTGAATTCACCCCTCCACTTT.

This sequence joins TRBV21-1 and TRBJ2-1. TRBV21-1 is noted as a pseudogene. The CDR3 runs to 16 residues. CDR3 residues: CASSKGSRASYNEQFF. CDR3 DNA sequence: TGTGCCAGCAGCAAAGGCTCCAGGGCGTCTTACAATGAGCAGTTCTTC.

The chain recombines TRBV29-1 with TRBJ2-5, with 11 bases aligning to TRBD2. CDR3 length equals 16 residues. The trim removed 1 base at V and 4 bases at J, leaving 8 bases unmatched. CDR1 SQVTM and CDR2 ANQGSEA come from the germline V gene. CDR3 coding DNA: TGCAGCGTTGAAGGACTAGCGGGAAAGAGGGGAGAGACCCAGTACTTC. Protein product: CSVEGLAGKRGETQYF. The variable domain in full, completed from reference TRBV29-1 and TRBJ2-5, reads SAVISQKPSRDICQRGTSLTIQCQVDSQVTMMFWYRQQPGQSLTLIATANQGSEATYESGFVIDKFPISRPNLTFSTLTVSNMSPEDSSIYLCSVEGLAGKRGETQYFGPGTRLLVL.

This clonotype showed up just a few times. In nucleotides, the CDR3 is TGCGCCAGCAGCTACCCAGTTTTAGCGGGAGGGTGGTGGAATGAGCAGTTCTTC. It is translated as CASSYPVLAGGWWNEQFF. This sequence joins TRBV5-1 and TRBJ2-1; TRBD2 matches 11 bases. The germline CDR1 and CDR2 sequences are SGHRS and YFSETQ. The CDR3 is made up of 18 amino acids. After removal of 3 bases from V and 7 bases from J, the junction contained 15 bases not matched to a gene.

This clonotype was counted only a few times. The V call is TRBV7-6, the J call TRBJ2-3; D unresolved. The ends were cut back, 1 base at V and 0 bases at J, with 11 bases in the middle. The CDR3 spans 16 residues. CDR1 and CDR2 (germline): SGHVS, FNYEAQ. CDR3 amino acids: CASSLVWSSSTDTQYF. Here the CDR3 DNA reads TGTGCCAGCAGCTTAGTTTGGTCGAGCAGCACAGATACGCAGTATTTT.

V gene TRBV7-9 combines with J gene TRBJ2-7, with D perhaps matching TRBD1 or TRBD2 (5 bases each). Trimming cost V 0 bases and J 7 bases, with 16 bases left between them. Per germline, CDR1 SEHNR and CDR2 FQNEAQ (reference sequence). This CDR3 is 15 amino acids long. CDR3 DNA sequence: TGTGCCAGCAGCTTAGCGGAGGCAGGGCACTATGAGCAGTACTTC. It encodes CASSLAEAGHYEQYF.

This clonotype came up a few times. This chain joins TRBV10-3 and TRBJ1-3; D not certain. CDR1 and CDR2 (germline): ENHRY, SYGVKD. The CDR3 is made up of 14 amino acids. Trimming left V 6 bases short and J 0 bases short, with 9 bases between. The CDR3 loop is CAIRADLSGNTIYF. CDR3 nucleotide sequence: TGTGCCATCAGGGCCGACCTCTCTGGAAACACCATATATTTT.

This clonotype came up once. CDR3 DNA sequence: TGTGCCAGCTCACCATTACCGCAGGGGAGCTCCTACAATGAGCAGTTCTTC. Amino acids: CASSPLPQGSSYNEQFF. The chain combines TRBV18 with TRBJ2-1; the D gene is possibly TRBD1 (6 bases). This CDR3 region has 17 residues. Germline V gene sequence: CDR1 KGHSH, CDR2 LQKENI. V shed 2 bases and J shed 0 bases, with 14 bases lying between them.

The genes are TRBV20-1 and TRBJ2-5, with TRBD2 identical over 10 bases. The germline gives CDR1 DFQATT, CDR2 SNEGSKA (reference sequence). The ends lost 3 bases at V and 1 base at J; junction bases unmatched: 5. The CDR3 has 15 residues. The CDR3 spells CSASPASGGQETQYF. The CDR3 DNA is TGCAGTGCTAGTCCCGCTAGCGGGGGCCAAGAGACCCAGTACTTC.

This clonotype was found a few times. This chain connects TRBV5-4 to TRBJ1-1; no clear D gene. V was pared by 1 base and J by 4 bases, with 11 bases between. Per germline, CDR1 SGHNT and CDR2 YYREEE (reference sequence). The CDR3 totals 14 residues. The CDR3 protein is CASSLIRSGTEAFF. DNA for the CDR3: TGTGCCAGCAGCTTGATTAGGTCTGGCACTGAAGCTTTCTTT.

V is TRBV20-1 and J is TRBJ2-3; D is possibly TRBD1 (5 bases). The CDR3 length is 14 residues. Trimming took 5 bases from V and 0 from J, leaving 12 bases between them. In germline, CDR1 is DFQATT, CDR2 SNEGSKA (reference sequence). This CDR3 is CSALQEPSTDTQYF. CDR3 sequence (DNA): TGCAGTGCTTTACAGGAACCTAGCACAGATACGCAGTATTTT.

This rearrangement joins TRBV11-2 to TRBJ2-7; possibly TRBD1 or TRBD2 for D (6 bases each). Germline V gives CDR1 SGHAT, CDR2 FQNNGV. The CDR3 has 14 residues. The ends were cut back, 1 base at V and 3 bases at J, with 10 bases in the middle. CDR3 in DNA: TGTGCCAGCAGCTTAGCCAGGGGAGGCTACGAGCAGTACTTC. Translated, it gives CASSLARGGYEQYF.

The chain couples TRBV9 to TRBJ1-6, with D possibly being TRBD1 (5 bases). Trimming stripped 0 bases from V and 9 bases from J, with 22 bases between. CDR1 is SGDLS, CDR2 YYNGEE, per germline. The CDR3 covers 18 residues. Written as DNA, the CDR3 is TGTGCCAGCAGCGTAGCTCAGAGTTTGGGACTAAGTTCTTCACCCCTCCACTTT. This translates into CASSVAQSLGLSSSPLHF.

This clonotype was found a few times. The chain links TRBV7-9 to TRBJ1-2; TRBD1 matches at 7 bases. V dropped 5 bases and J dropped 4; count of bases not matched to a gene: 4. This CDR3 is 13 amino acids long. Germline-derived CDR1 and CDR2 are SEHNR and FQNEAQ (reference sequence). The CDR3 spells CASSAGTVYGYTF. The DNA of the CDR3 is TGTGCCAGCAGCGCCGGGACAGTCTATGGCTACACCTTC.

In this sample, this clonotype turned up once. The chain carries TRBV10-2 and TRBJ2-2; 12 bases map to TRBD2. With 6 bases clipped from V and 7 bases from J, the junction kept 6 bases outside the gene matches. This CDR3 has 15 residues. Germline V gene lookup returns CDR1 WSHSY and CDR2 SAAADI. The CDR3 here is CASRELAGGYGELFF. In DNA form, the CDR3 reads TGCGCCAGCAGGGAACTAGCGGGAGGTTACGGGGAGCTGTTTTTT.

This sequence joins TRBV5-6 and TRBJ1-5; D not certain. Trimming took 7 bases from V and 0 from J, leaving 29 bases between them. This CDR3 has 20 amino acids. Germline CDR1 and CDR2: SGHDT and YYEEEE. The CDR3 sequence: CASQGGTSPTHDYSNQPQHF. CDR3 DNA sequence: TGTGCCAGCCAAGGTGGAACATCCCCCACGCATGATTATAGCAATCAGCCCCAGCATTTT.

This clonotype has a handful of counts. The rearrangement links TRBV5-6 to TRBJ1-2; perhaps TRBD1 as D (5 bases). Germline V lookup: CDR1 SGHDT, CDR2 YYEEEE. There are 15 residues in the CDR3. V gave up 5 bases and J gave up 8 bases, with 22 bases separating them. The CDR3 nucleotides read TGTGCCAGCAGTTTCGATGGGCCCTACAGGAAGGGCTACACCTTC. This sequence encodes CASSFDGPYRKGYTF.

The chain combines TRBV20-1 with TRBJ2-1; the match to TRBD2 covers 8 bases. The ends lost 3 bases at V and 4 bases at J; junction bases unmatched: 5. This CDR3 has 14 amino acids. Germline assignment: CDR1 DFQATT and CDR2 SNEGSKA (reference sequence). The CDR3 DNA follows: TGCAGTGCTAGTATAACTAGCGGATACAATGAGCAGTTCTTC. Translation gives CSASITSGYNEQFF.

The chain is built from TRBV12-3 or TRBV12-4 and TRBJ1-1, with D maybe TRBD1 (6 bases). The CDR3 totals 14 residues. V was cut by 6 bases and J by 1 base, with 12 bases left in between. The DNA for the CDR3 is TGTGCCAGCAGACGGACAGAACAGAACACTGAAGCTTTCTTT. Encoded protein: CASRRTEQNTEAFF.

In its sample, this clonotype was seen a few times. The V and J genes are TRBV20-1 and TRBJ2-7; D is possibly TRBD2 (5 bases). The CDR3 has 13 amino acids. Germline CDR1 DFQATT, CDR2 SNEGSKA (reference sequence). V gave up 1 base and J gave up 2 bases, with 9 bases separating them. CDR3 residues: CSARGGVPYEQYF. CDR3 DNA sequence: TGCAGTGCTAGAGGGGGAGTCCCCTACGAGCAGTACTTC.

This clonotype was observed a handful of times. The gene calls are TRBV12-5 and TRBJ1-1; D gene uncertain. Between the trimmed V and J ends, which lost 8 bases and 6 bases, there was a span of 13 bases. Germline values: CDR1 LGHNT, CDR2 FRNRAP. This CDR3 region has 12 residues. The CDR3 protein is CASPSPVAEAFF. The CDR3 nucleotides are TGTGCTAGTCCAAGTCCAGTAGCTGAAGCTTTCTTT.

This clonotype was seen a few times. The chain employs TRBV7-6 and TRBJ2-1, with 13 bases lining up with TRBD2. CDR3 size: 16 residues. V lost 4 bases, J lost 2 bases, and 2 bases stayed unmatched. From germline, CDR1 is SGHVS and CDR2 FNYEAQ. CDR3 sequence reads: CASSSTSGRAYNEQFF. The DNA of the CDR3 is TGTGCCAGCAGCTCCACTAGCGGGAGGGCCTACAATGAGCAGTTCTTC.

This clonotype was detected many times. This chain links TRBV12-3 or TRBV12-4 with TRBJ2-1; no firm D call. This CDR3 comprises 14 residues. Trimming removed 4 bases from V and 4 bases from J, with 11 bases in between. The chain's CDR3 is CASSSYGNYNEQFF. DNA of the CDR3: TGTGCCAGCAGTTCGTACGGAAATTACAATGAGCAGTTCTTC.

The genes are TRBV10-1 and TRBJ2-2; 8 bases agree with TRBD2. The junction had 11 bases not matched to a gene; V was cut back by 5 bases and J by 3 bases. Germline V CDR1 and CDR2: WNHNN, SYGVQD (reference sequence). The CDR3 runs 17 residues. For the CDR3, the DNA is TGCGCCAGCAGTCGTGGGATAGCGGGGTCGCACACCGGGGAGCTGTTTTTT. Its protein is CASSRGIAGSHTGELFF.

There are a few counts of this clonotype. The rearrangement uses TRBV7-9 and TRBJ1-1; TRBD1 matches 8 bases. This CDR3 contains 13 residues. Germline V gene lookup returns CDR1 SEHNR and CDR2 FQNEAQ (reference sequence). V trimming: 4 bases; J trimming: 3 bases; junction bases outside the gene matches: 1. CDR3 DNA: TGTGCCAGCAGCTCAGGGGGCTACACTGAAGCTTTCTTT. Amino acids: CASSSGGYTEAFF.

This clonotype showed up just a few times. The rearrangement joins TRBV3-1 to TRBJ2-1; no clear D gene. Germline values: CDR1 LGHDT, CDR2 YNNKEL (reference sequence). The CDR3 loop spans 14 amino acids. Trimming removed 0 bases from V and 4 bases from J, with 7 bases in between. The CDR3 coding sequence is TGTGCCAGCAGCCAAGATTACGTTTACAATGAGCAGTTCTTC. It yields the protein CASSQDYVYNEQFF.

The V gene is TRBV12-3 or TRBV12-4, the J gene TRBJ2-3, with TRBD2 matching 9 bases. J lost 4 bases, V lost 7 bases, and 9 bases had no gene match. CDR3 length equals 15 residues. The chain's CDR3 is CASTSGGRVADTQYF. The CDR3, as DNA: TGTGCCAGCACCTCGGGCGGGAGGGTCGCAGATACGCAGTATTTT.

The chain carries TRBV9 and TRBJ2-1; possibly TRBD2 for D (5 bases). The CDR3 contains 15 residues. Trimming took off 2 bases at V and 0 bases at J, with 9 bases between the two ends. CDR1 SGDLS and CDR2 YYNGEE come from the germline V gene. CDR3 in amino acids: CASSVRVASYNEQFF. The CDR3 nucleotides are TGTGCCAGCAGCGTGAGGGTAGCCTCCTACAATGAGCAGTTCTTC.